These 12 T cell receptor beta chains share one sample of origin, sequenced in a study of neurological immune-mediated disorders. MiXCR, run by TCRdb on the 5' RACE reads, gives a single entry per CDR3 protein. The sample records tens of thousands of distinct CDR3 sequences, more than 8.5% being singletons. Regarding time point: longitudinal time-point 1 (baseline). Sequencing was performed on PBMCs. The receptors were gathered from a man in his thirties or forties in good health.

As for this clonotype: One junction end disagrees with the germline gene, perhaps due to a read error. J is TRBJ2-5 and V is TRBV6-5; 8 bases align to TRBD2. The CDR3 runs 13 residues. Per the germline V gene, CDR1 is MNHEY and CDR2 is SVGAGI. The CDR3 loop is CASSLSGEETQNF. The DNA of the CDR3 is TGTGCCAGCAGCCTTAGCGGGGAAGAGACCCAGAACTTC.

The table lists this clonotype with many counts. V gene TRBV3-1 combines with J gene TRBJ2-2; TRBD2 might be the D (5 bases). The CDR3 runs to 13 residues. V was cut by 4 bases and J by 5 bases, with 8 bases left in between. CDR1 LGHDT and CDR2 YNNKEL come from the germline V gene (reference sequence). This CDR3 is CASSPTRTGELFF. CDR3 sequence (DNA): TGTGCCAGCAGCCCAACTAGGACCGGGGAGCTGTTTTTT.

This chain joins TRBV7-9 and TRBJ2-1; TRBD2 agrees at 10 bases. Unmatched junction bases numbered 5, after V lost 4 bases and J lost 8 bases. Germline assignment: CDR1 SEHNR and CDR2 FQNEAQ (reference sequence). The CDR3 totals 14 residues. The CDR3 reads CASSSTGTSDEQFF. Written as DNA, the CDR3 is TGTGCCAGCAGCTCGACCGGGACTAGCGATGAGCAGTTCTTC. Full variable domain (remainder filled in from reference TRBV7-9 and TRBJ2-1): DTGVSQNPRHKITKRGQNVTFRCDPISEHNRLYWYRQTLGQGPEFLTYFQNEAQLEKSRLLSDRFSAERPKGSFSTLEIQRTEQGDSAMYLCASSSTGTSDEQFFGPGTRLTVL.

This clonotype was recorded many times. CDR3 protein: CASSGYTGYYTDTQYF. DNA of the CDR3: TGTGCCAGCAGCGGATATACCGGGTACTACACAGATACGCAGTATTTT. The V and J genes are TRBV21-1 and TRBJ2-3. TRBV21-1 is annotated as a pseudogene. The CDR3 extends over 16 amino acids.

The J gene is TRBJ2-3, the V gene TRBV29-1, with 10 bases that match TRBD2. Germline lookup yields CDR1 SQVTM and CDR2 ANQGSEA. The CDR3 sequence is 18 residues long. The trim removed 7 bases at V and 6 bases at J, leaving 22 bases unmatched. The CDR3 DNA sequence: TGCAGCGCCTGGAGAGGGCTAGCGGGAGAGGGGGGCGGGGATACGCAGTATTTT. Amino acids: CSAWRGLAGEGGGDTQYF.

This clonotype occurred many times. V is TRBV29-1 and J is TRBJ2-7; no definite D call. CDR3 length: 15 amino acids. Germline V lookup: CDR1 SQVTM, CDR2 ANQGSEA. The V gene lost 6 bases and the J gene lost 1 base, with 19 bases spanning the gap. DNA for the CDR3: TGCAGCGTCCGTTCCCTTCAGGAGATGTCCTACGAGCAGTACTTC. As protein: CSVRSLQEMSYEQYF.

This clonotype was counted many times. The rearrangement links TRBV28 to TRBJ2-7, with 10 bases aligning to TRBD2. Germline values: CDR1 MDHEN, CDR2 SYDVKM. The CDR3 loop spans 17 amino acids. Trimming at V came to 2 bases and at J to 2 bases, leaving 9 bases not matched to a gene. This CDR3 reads CASSLRGSGRSTYEQYF. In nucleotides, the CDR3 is TGTGCCAGCAGTTTAAGAGGTAGCGGGAGGTCCACCTACGAGCAGTACTTC.

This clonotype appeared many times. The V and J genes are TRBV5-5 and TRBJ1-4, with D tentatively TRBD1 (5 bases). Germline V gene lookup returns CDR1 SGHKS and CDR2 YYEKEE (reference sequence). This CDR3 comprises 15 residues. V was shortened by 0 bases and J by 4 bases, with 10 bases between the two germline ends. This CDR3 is CASSLGAGLNEKLFF. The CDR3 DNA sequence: TGTGCCAGCAGCTTGGGTGCAGGGCTTAATGAAAAACTGTTTTTT.

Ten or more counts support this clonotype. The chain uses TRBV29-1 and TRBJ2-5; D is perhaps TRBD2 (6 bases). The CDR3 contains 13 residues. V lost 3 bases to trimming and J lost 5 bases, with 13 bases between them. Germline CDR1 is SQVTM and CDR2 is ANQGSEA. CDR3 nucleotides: TGCAGCGTTGAGTTGGAGGGATGGGAGACCCAGTACTTC. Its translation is CSVELEGWETQYF.

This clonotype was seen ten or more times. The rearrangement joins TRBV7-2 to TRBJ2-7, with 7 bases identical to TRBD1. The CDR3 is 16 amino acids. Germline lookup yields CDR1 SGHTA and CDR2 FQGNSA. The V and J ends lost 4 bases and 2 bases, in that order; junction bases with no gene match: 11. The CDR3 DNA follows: TGTGCCAGCAGCTCCCCGAGGGACAGTCCTACCTACGAGCAGTACTTC. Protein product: CASSSPRDSPTYEQYF.

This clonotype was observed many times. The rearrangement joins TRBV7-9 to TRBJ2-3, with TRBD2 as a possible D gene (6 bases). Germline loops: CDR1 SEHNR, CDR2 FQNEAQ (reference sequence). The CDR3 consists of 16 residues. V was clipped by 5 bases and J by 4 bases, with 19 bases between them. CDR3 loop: CASSIFLGSPADTQYF. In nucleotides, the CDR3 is TGTGCCAGCAGCATATTCCTCGGGAGCCCAGCAGATACGCAGTATTTT.

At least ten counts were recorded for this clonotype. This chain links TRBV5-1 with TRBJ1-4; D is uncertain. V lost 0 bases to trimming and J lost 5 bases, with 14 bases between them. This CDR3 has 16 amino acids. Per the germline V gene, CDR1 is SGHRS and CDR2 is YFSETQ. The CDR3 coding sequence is TGCGCCAGCAGCTTGGATAGGAATGCGAACAATGAAAAACTGTTTTTT. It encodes CASSLDRNANNEKLFF.